Listed here are 3 T cell receptor beta chains from one sample, sequenced in a study of cytotoxic CD8 clonotypes in ibrutinib-treated CLL. Clones were read by immunoSEQ multiplex PCR, and TCRdb kept only the in-frame ones, dropping some. The table records some 130,000 clones, 60% to 85% of them present only once. The sample consisted of PBMCs, taken after 24 months of ibrutinib treatment. The origin of the receptors is a human donor with chronic lymphocytic leukemia.

This clone was detected a few times. The chain uses TRBV7-9 and TRBJ1-1; D uncertain. The V end lost 11 bases, the J end lost 1 base, and 11 bases lay between the germline ends. The germline V gene has CDR1 SEHNR and CDR2 FQNEAQ (reference sequence). This CDR3 spans 12 amino acids. The CDR3 DNA sequence: TGTGCCGCAAGTCCGTGGAACACTGAAGCTTTCTTT. Translation gives CAASPWNTEAFF. Based on the CDR3 plus reference TRBV7-9 and TRBJ1-1, the full variable domain is DTGVSQNPRHKITKRGQNVTFRCDPISEHNRLYWYRQTLGQGPEFLTYFQNEAQLEKSRLLSDRFSAERPKGSFSTLEIQRTEQGDSAMYLCAASPWNTEAFFGQGTRLTVV.

The rearrangement links TRBV6-5 to TRBJ1-2; tentative D call: TRBD1 (6 bases). CDR3 length equals 16 residues. Germline V CDR1 and CDR2: MNHEY, SVGAGI. Trimming left V 2 bases short and J 1 base short, with 14 bases between. DNA of the CDR3: TGTGCCAGCAGTTACGGTCGCAGGGGAATTAACTATGGCTACACCTTC. Its protein is CASSYGRRGINYGYTF.

The rearrangement joins TRBV10-3 to TRBJ2-7; 10 bases map to TRBD1. Trimming at V came to 4 bases and at J to 2 bases, leaving 5 bases not matched to a gene. CDR1 and CDR2 (germline): ENHRY, SYGVKD. The CDR3 loop spans 15 amino acids. This CDR3 reads CAISAPGQGTYEQYF. DNA of the CDR3: TGTGCCATCAGTGCCCCGGGACAGGGGACCTACGAGCAGTACTTC.